The next 2 T cell receptor beta chains were all read from a single sample in a study of shared clonotypes between healthy human individuals. Naive CD8 cells lacked CD45RO and underwent positive selection for CCR7, leaving out terminally differentiated effector memory CD45RA+ cells. Produced via immunoSEQ multiplex PCR; TCRdb's table is partial and in-frame only. The sample comprises approximately 1.9 million clones, 93% of which are singletons, and less than 2% rests with the top ten. Source material: naive CD8+ T cells from PBMCs. These TCRs come from a man aged 18 to 30 in good health. Some clones in this sample may be carry-over from other donors' samples.

The V call is TRBV2, the J call TRBJ2-1, with D possibly being TRBD1 or TRBD2 (6 bases each). The CDR3 loop spans 12 amino acids. Per germline, CDR1 SNHLY and CDR2 FYNNEI. The V and J ends lost 11 bases and 9 bases respectively, with 17 bases between them. As DNA, the CDR3 is TGTGCCGCCATAGCGGAGGGGGGTGAGCAGTTCTTC. Encoded protein: CAAIAEGGEQFF.

The chain has TRBV9 and TRBJ1-2, with 9 bases matching TRBD1. The germline CDR1 and CDR2 sequences are SGDLS and YYNGEE. V shed 4 bases, J shed 3 bases, and the junction held 4 bases outside the gene matches. This CDR3 has 14 residues. CDR3 protein: CASSTRTGDYGYTF. In DNA form, the CDR3 reads TGTGCCAGCAGCACCCGGACAGGGGACTATGGCTACACCTTC.